This T cell receptor beta chain is drawn from a study of cytomegalovirus exposure and HLA in healthy donors. Germline values: CDR1 MRHNA, CDR2 SNTAGT. The trim removed 6 bases at V and 5 bases at J, leaving 9 bases unmatched. This CDR3 region has 14 residues. The PCR employed 60 Vbeta primers together with 13 Jbeta primers. Data came from immunoSEQ multiplex PCR; TCRdb stores just in-frame clones and leaves some out. The repertoire consists of some 190,000 clones, with 65% to 80% occurring once and the leading ten covering about 5%. Sample: PBMCs. The chain has TRBV6-4 and TRBJ1-1; 7 bases are shared with TRBD1. This sequence was found in a man aged 30-40 years in good health and CMV-seropositive. The CDR3 loop reads CASRLRGSGTEAFF. The DNA for the CDR3 is TGTGCCAGCAGGCTCAGGGGGTCGGGGACTGAAGCTTTCTTT.